This T cell receptor (beta chain) was sequenced during a study of blood T cell repertoires in COVID-19. On the study more broadly: The study drew acute and convalescent COVID-19 samples from the United States, Italy and Spain. T cells, B-cell-depleted T cells, or PBMCs supplied cDNA or gDNA.

Original analysis: From reference gene primer amplification, estimates of nucleated cell counts were derived. Assay: immunoSEQ multiplex PCR; the TCRdb copy retains only in-frame clones and omits some. V and J calls and clone size are copied from that table; D and trimming were computed from the DNA. The sample has 70,000 to 100,000 clones, roughly 88% seen once; the top ten hold over 35%. Germline V CDR1 and CDR2: LNHDA, SQIVND (reference sequence). The CDR3 contains 13 residues. The chain couples TRBV19 to TRBJ1-5, with D possibly matching TRBD1 (6 bases). The TCR sequence derives from a human donor in a cohort sampled during active COVID-19. The material sequenced was peripheral blood. The CDR3 protein is CGMNRESNQPQHF. The CDR3 DNA is TGTGGCATGAACAGGGAAAGCAATCAGCCCCAGCATTTT.